This T cell receptor beta chain was documented in a study of identical twins. Deletions cut 9 bases from V and 4 bases from J, with 10 bases between. The CDR3 length is 12 residues. TCRdb passed the 5' RACE reads through MiXCR, listing each CDR3 protein once. This table holds about 300,000 distinct CDR3 sequences, 10% to 15% found once. The sample also formed part of further work on yellow fever vaccine responses in identical twins.

Sequencing input: CD8+ T cells sorted from blood. This TCR was sampled from a young woman in good health. The chain is built from TRBV12-3 or TRBV12-4 and TRBJ2-1, with a weak D call TRBD1 (6 bases). The CDR3 sequence is CASQGLYNEQFF. CDR3 sequence (DNA): TGTGCCAGTCAGGGGCTGTACAATGAGCAGTTCTTC.